These T cell receptor beta chains were read from a single sample in a study of T cells after yellow fever vaccination. TCRdb processed the 5' RACE reads anew with MiXCR; each CDR3 protein has one entry. Of hundreds of thousands of distinct CDR3 sequences listed, 10% to 15% are singletons. The source was PBMCs, collected on the day of the yellow fever booster vaccination. The receptors stem from a man aged 25-40 years who received the YFV17D yellow fever vaccine. Each CDR3 is given with its conserved first and last residue. The D gene is left open where the match is weak. The size field is filled for only some rows; it gives once, few, many or a size class.

size: few; V: TRBV27; J: TRBJ2-5; D: .; DNA: TGTGCCAGCAGTTTATCACCCCTTCGATCAGTAGCGAATGAGGAGACCCAGTACTTC; CDR3: CASSLSPLRSVANEETQYF
size: few; V: TRBV14; J: TRBJ1-1; D: .; DNA: TGTGCCAGCAGCCACGCGAACACTGAAGCTTTCTTT; CDR3: CASSHANTEAFF
size: .; V: TRBV7-9; J: TRBJ2-4; D: .; DNA: TGTGCCAGCAGCCACCTTAAAGGGGCGGGGAACATTCAGTACTTC; CDR3: CASSHLKGAGNIQYF
size: few; V: TRBV20-1; J: TRBJ2-1; D: TRBD2; DNA: TGCAGTCCTAACCCACCGACTGGGACTAATAATGAGCAGTTCTTC; CDR3: CSPNPPTGTNNEQFF
size: few; V: TRBV3-1; J: TRBJ1-2; D: .; DNA: TGTGCCAGCAGCCAAGGGGATCATGGCTACACCTTC; CDR3: CASSQGDHGYTF
size: .; V: TRBV5-4; J: TRBJ1-1; D: .; DNA: TGTGCCAGCAGCAACGGGGGGGGAGACACTGAAGCTTTCTTT; CDR3: CASSNGGGDTEAFF
size: many; V: TRBV9; J: TRBJ2-1; D: .; DNA: TGTGCCAGCAGCGTAGCTATGGCGGCAAATGAGCAGTTCTTC; CDR3: CASSVAMAANEQFF
size: many; V: TRBV20-1; J: TRBJ2-1; D: TRBD2; DNA: TGCAGTGCTAGCGGGAGGGCCAACAATGAGCAGTTCTTC; CDR3: CSASGRANNEQFF
size: few; V: TRBV5-1; J: TRBJ2-1; D: TRBD2; DNA: TGCGCCAGCAGCTCCGGGACTAGCGGGAGGGGGGAGCAGTTCTTC; CDR3: CASSSGTSGRGEQFF
size: .; V: TRBV20-1; J: TRBJ2-1; D: .; DNA: TGCAGTGCTAGTAAAGCGGTCGGGGGTAACAATGAGCAGTTCTTC; CDR3: CSASKAVGGNNEQFF
size: few; V: TRBV29-1; J: TRBJ1-2; D: TRBD1; DNA: TGCAGCGTCACCGACAGGGCCTACGGCTACACCTTC; CDR3: CSVTDRAYGYTF